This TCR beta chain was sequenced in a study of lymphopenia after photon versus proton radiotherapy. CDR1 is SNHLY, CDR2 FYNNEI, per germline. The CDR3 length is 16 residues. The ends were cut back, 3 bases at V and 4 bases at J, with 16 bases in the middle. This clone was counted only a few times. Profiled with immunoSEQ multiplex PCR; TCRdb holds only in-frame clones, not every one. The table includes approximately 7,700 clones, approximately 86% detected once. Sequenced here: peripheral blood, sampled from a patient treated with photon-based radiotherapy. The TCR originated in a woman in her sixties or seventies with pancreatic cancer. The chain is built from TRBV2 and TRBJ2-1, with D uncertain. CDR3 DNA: TGTGCCAGCAGTGATAGTCCTCTGCGGCAGTACAATGAGCAGTTCTTC. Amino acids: CASSDSPLRQYNEQFF.